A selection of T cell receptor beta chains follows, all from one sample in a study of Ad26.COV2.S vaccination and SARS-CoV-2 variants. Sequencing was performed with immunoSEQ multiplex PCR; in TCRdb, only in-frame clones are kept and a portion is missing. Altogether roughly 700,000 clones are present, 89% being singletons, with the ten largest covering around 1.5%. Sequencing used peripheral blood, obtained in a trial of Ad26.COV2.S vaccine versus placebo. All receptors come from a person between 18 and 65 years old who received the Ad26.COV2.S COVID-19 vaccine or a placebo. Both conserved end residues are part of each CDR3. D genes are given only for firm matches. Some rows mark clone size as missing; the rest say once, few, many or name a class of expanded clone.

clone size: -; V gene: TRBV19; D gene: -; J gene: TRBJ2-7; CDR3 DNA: TGTGCCAGTAGTATAGTCAGGAACTCCTACGAGCAGTACTTC; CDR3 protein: CASSIVRNSYEQYF
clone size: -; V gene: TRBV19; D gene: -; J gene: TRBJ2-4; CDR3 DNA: TGTGCCAGTAGTACAGGGACGGCTCAAAACATTCAGTACTTC; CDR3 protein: CASSTGTAQNIQYF
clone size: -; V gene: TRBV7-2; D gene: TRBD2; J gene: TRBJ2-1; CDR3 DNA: TGTGCCAGCAGCTCTGGGACTAGCGGGGTCCATGGGTTCTTC; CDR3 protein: CASSSGTSGVHGFF
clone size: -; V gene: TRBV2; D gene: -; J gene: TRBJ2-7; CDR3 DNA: TGTGCCAGCACTACCGACCCCTACGAGCAGTACTTC; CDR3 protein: CASTTDPYEQYF
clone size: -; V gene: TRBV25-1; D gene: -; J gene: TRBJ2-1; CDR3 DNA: TGTGCCAGCAGTGCTAGACAGGTCTCCTACAATGAGCAGTTCTTC; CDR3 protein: CASSARQVSYNEQFF
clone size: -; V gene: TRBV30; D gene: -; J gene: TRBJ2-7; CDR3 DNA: TGTGCCTGGAGTGGCAGAGGCGAGCAGTACTTC; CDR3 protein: CAWSGRGEQYF
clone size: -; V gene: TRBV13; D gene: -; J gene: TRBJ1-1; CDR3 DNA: TGTGCCAGCAGCTTAGGATACAGCAATATGAACACTGAAGCTTTCTTT; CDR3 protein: CASSLGYSNMNTEAFF
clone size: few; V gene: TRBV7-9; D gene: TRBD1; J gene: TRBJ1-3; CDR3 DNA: TGTGCCATCCTGGGACAGGGGAGAAACACCATATATTTT; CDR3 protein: CAILGQGRNTIYF
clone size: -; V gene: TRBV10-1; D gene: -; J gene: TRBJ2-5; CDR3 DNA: TGCGCCAGCAGTGGACAGACCCAAGAGACCCAGTACTTC; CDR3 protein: CASSGQTQETQYF
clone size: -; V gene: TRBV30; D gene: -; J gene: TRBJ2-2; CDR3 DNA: TGTGCCTGGACTGAGCGGAGCGACACCGGGGAGCTGTTTTTT; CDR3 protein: CAWTERSDTGELFF
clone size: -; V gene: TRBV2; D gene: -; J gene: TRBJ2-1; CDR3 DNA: TGTGCCAGTGGCCGTAGATCCTACAATGAGCAGTTCTTC; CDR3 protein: CASGRRSYNEQFF
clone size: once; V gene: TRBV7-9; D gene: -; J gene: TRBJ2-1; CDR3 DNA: TGTGCCAGCATCGTAGCCTCCTCCTACAATGAGCAGTTCTTC; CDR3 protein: CASIVASSYNEQFF
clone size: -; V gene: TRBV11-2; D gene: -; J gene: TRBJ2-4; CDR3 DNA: TGTGCCAGCAGCTTGCCGGGATCCAAAAACATTCAGTACTTC; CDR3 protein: CASSLPGSKNIQYF
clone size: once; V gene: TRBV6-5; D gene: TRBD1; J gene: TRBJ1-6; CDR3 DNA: TGTGCCAGCGGACAGGGGAGTTCACCCCTCCACTTT; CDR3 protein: CASGQGSSPLHF
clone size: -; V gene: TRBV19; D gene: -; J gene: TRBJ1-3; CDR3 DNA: TGTGCCAGTAGTATTACAGTGACAGGAAACACCATATATTTT; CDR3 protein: CASSITVTGNTIYF
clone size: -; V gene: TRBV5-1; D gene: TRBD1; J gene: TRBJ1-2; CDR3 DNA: TGCGCCAGCAGCCTTGGTGGACAGGGCGTACTGGCTAACTATGGCTACACCTTC; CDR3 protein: CASSLGGQGVLANYGYTF
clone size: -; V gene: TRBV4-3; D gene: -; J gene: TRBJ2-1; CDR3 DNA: TGCGCCAGCAGCCAAGAAACAGCCTCCTACAATGAGCAGTTCTTC; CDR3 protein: CASSQETASYNEQFF
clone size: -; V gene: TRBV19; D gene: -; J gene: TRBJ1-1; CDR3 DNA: TGTGCCAGTACCCTGGGGGGGCCCACTGAAGCTTTCTTT; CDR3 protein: CASTLGGPTEAFF
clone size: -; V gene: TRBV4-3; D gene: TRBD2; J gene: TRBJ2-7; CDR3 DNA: TGCGCCAGCAGCCGCGGACTAGCGGGGGGTTTCAGCGAGCAGTACTTC; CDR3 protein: CASSRGLAGGFSEQYF
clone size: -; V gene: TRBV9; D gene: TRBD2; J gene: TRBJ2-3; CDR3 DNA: TGTGCCAGCAGCCCCGGGAGCGGGGTAGTGGCGCAGTATTTT; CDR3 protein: CASSPGSGVVAQYF
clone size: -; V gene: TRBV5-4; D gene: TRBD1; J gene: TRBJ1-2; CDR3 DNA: TGTGCCAGCAGCTTCCCGGACAGGGCCGAGTATGGCTACACCTTC; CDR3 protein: CASSFPDRAEYGYTF
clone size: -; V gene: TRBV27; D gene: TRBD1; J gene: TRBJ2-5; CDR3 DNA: TGTGCCAGCAGTAGAGGACAGGGGATGGAGACCCAGTACTTC; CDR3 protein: CASSRGQGMETQYF
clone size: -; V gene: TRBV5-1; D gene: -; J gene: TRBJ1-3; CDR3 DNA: TGCGCCAGCAGGATGGCCCCCGGGGACTCTGGAAACACCATATATTTT; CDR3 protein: CASRMAPGDSGNTIYF
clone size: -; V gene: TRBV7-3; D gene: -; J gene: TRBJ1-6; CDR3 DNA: TGTGCCAGCAGCTTAGGGCGGGGTGGCTCACCCCTCCACTTT; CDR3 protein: CASSLGRGGSPLHF
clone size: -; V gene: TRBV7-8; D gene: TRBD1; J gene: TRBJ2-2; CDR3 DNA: TGTGCCAGCAGCTTTAGCCGGACAGGGACGAACACCGGGGAGCTGTTTTTT; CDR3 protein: CASSFSRTGTNTGELFF
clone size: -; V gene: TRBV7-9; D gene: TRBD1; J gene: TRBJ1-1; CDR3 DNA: TGTGCCAGCAGCTTACTCCCCGGGACAGGGGTTCACACTGAAGCTTTCTTT; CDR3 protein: CASSLLPGTGVHTEAFF
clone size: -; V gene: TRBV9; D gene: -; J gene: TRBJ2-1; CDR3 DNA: TGTGCCAGCAGCGTCAGCCGCGATGAGCAGTTCTTC; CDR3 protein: CASSVSRDEQFF
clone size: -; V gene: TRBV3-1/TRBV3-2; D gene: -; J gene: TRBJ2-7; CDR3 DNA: TGTGCCAGCAGCCAAGATCAGGGGTTCACCTACGAGCAGTACTTC; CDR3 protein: CASSQDQGFTYEQYF
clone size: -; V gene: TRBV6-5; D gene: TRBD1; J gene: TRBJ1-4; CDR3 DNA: TGTGCCAGCACCCGACAGGGTAATAATGAAAAACTGTTTTTT; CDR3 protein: CASTRQGNNEKLFF
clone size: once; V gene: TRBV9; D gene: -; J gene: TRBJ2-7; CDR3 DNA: TGTGCCAGCAGCCCCAGTAGCGTGGACAGTTCTACGAAGCAGTACTTC; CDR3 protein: CASSPSSVDSSTKQYF
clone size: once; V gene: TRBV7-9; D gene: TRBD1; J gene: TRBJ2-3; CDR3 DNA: TGTGCCAGCAGCTTCCAGGGGGCCGGAGGCACAGATACGCAGTATTTT; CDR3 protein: CASSFQGAGGTDTQYF
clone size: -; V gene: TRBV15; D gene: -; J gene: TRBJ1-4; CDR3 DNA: TGTGCCACCAGCAGAGATCGGGCAACTAATGAAAAACTGTTTTTT; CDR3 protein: CATSRDRATNEKLFF
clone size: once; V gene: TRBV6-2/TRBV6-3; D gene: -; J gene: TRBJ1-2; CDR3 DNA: TGTGCCAGCAGTTACGGGACACCCTCTAACTATGGCTACACCTTC; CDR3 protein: CASSYGTPSNYGYTF
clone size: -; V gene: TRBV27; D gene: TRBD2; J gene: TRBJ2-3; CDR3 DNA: TGTGCCAGCAGCCTGGGACTAGCGGGAGCGGGTGATACGCAGTATTTT; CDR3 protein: CASSLGLAGAGDTQYF
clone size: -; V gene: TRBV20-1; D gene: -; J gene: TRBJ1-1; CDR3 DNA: TGCAGTGCCCCTGGGGGGGAGGAAGCTTTCTTT; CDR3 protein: CSAPGGEEAFF
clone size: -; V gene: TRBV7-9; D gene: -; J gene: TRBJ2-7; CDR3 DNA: TGTGCCAGCACCCTTAGAGCACTCCGCTCCTACGAGCAGTACTTC; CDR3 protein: CASTLRALRSYEQYF
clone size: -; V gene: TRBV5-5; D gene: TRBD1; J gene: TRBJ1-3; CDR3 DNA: TGTGCCAGCAGCAAAGGCGGCAGGGGGCCAGGAAACACCATATATTTT; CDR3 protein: CASSKGGRGPGNTIYF
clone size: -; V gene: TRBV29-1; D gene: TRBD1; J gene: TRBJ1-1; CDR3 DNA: TGCAGCGTGGAGAGACAGGGGGCAGGGAAAACTGAAGCTTTCTTT; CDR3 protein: CSVERQGAGKTEAFF
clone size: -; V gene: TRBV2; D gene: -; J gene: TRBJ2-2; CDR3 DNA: TGTGCCAGCAGTGGTTCAACCACCGGGGAGCTGTTTTTT; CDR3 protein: CASSGSTTGELFF
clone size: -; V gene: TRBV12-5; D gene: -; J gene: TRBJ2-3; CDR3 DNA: TGTGCTAGTGGCCCTATGGGCACAGATACGCAGTATTTT; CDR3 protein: CASGPMGTDTQYF
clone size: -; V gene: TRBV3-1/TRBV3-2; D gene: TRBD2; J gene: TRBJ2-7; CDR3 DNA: TGTGCCAGCAGCTCCTGGACTAGCGCCGACTACGAGCAGTACTTC; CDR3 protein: CASSSWTSADYEQYF
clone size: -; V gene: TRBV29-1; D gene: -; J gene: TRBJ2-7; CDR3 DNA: TGCAGCGTTCGAGGGATCCACGAGCAGTACTTC; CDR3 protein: CSVRGIHEQYF
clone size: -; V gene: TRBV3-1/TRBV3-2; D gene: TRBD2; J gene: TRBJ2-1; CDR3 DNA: TGTGCCAGCAGCCAACCCGGGACTAGCGGGTTTTATGAGCAGTTCTTC; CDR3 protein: CASSQPGTSGFYEQFF
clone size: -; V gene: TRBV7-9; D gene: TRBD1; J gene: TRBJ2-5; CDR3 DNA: TGTGCCAGCAGCCCGGGACAGGGGATCAAGACCCAGTACTTC; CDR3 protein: CASSPGQGIKTQYF
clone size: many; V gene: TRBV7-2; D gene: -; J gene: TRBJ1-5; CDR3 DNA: TGTGCCAGCAGCTTAGGACCAAGGGTAGTAAATCAGCCCCAGCATTTT; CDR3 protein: CASSLGPRVVNQPQHF